Here is one T cell receptor (beta chain) with its context. The data were taken from a study of CD8 T cells in Susac syndrome. Random hexamers served to reverse transcribe roughly 0.5 to 1 ug RNA. Amplification of TCR beta CDR3 by immunoSEQ multiplex PCR spanned 54 Vbeta and 13 Jbeta. TCRdb called the immunoSEQ multiplex PCR reads again in MiXCR, with one record for every CDR3 protein. Of 250,000 to 350,000 distinct CDR3 sequences in the sample, 80% to 90% are singletons; the top ten hold around 0.11%. Sequencing of TCR beta was performed on blood CD8+ and CD4+ T cells. With 2 bases removed from V and 8 bases from J, the gap between germline ends came to 7 bases. The CDR3 spans 12 residues. Germline CDR1 reads LGHNT; CDR2 reads FRNRAP.

The V and J genes are TRBV12-5 and TRBJ2-1; D unclear. The sample comprised CD8+ T cells from PBMCs. The sequence derives from a human donor with multiple sclerosis. DNA for the CDR3: TGTGCTAGTGGTTTGAATCGGGATGAGCAGTTCTTC. It codes for CASGLNRDEQFF.